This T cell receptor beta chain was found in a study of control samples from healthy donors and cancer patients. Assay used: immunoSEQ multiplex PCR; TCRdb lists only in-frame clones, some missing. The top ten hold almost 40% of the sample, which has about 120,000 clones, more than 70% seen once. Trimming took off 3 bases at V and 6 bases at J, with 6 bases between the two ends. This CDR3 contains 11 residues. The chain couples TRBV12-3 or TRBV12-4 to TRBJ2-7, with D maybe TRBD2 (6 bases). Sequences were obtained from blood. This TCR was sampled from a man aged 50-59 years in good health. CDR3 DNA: TGTGCCAGCAGTTTGGGGGGCGAGCAGTACTTC. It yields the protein CASSLGGEQYF.